A single sample gave rise to the 14 T cell receptor beta chains below, sequenced in a study of shared clonotypes between healthy human individuals. Repertoires were generated with immunoSEQ multiplex PCR, while TCRdb's copy carries only in-frame clones and drops some. The table has over a million clones, 78% seen once; the top ten hold around 0.61%. Sequencing used memory CD4+ T cells from PBMCs. The subset: CD45RA-negative fraction. The receptors were sampled from a man aged 18 to 30 in good health. Some clones in this sample may be carry-over from other donors' samples.

A note on this clone: The sample carries other DNA sequences with the same CDR3. The chain links TRBV2 to TRBJ1-4, with 7 bases lining up with TRBD1. Trimming took 6 bases from V and 4 from J; bases not matched to a gene: 2. CDR1 and CDR2 from the germline V gene are SNHLY and FYNNEI. There are 13 residues in the CDR3. CDR3 protein: CASSRDSNEKLFF. CDR3 DNA: TGTGCCAGCAGCCGGGACAGTAATGAAAAACTGTTTTTT.

V usage is TRBV28 and J usage is TRBJ1-1; D possibly corresponds to TRBD1 (5 bases). CDR1 MDHEN and CDR2 SYDVKM come from the germline V gene. This CDR3 contains 13 residues. Trimming removed 3 bases from V and 11 bases from J, with 16 bases in between. The CDR3: CASSFVTDIGAFF. For the CDR3, the DNA is TGTGCCAGCAGTTTTGTGACAGATATAGGGGCTTTCTTT.

The chain links TRBV19 to TRBJ2-1; 9 nucleotides align to TRBD2. The CDR3 length is 16 residues. With V trimmed by 3 bases and J by 8 bases, 11 bases remained unmatched. From germline, CDR1 is LNHDA and CDR2 SQIVND (reference sequence). This CDR3 reads CASSMSRGRAGDEQFF. DNA of the CDR3: TGTGCCAGTAGTATGAGTCGCGGGAGGGCCGGGGATGAGCAGTTCTTC.

The rearrangement joins TRBV5-1 to TRBJ2-5; possible D gene TRBD1, 6 bases. Deletions cut 4 bases from V and 3 bases from J, with 16 bases between. The CDR3 has 15 residues. CDR1 is SGHRS and CDR2 is YFSETQ in the germline V gene. The CDR3 reads CASSPGGSAKETQYF. CDR3 in DNA: TGCGCCAGCAGCCCTGGGGGCTCGGCCAAAGAGACCCAGTACTTC.

V and J are TRBV6-5 and TRBJ1-1, with unresolved D. Germline CDR1 MNHEY, CDR2 SVGAGI. Trimming cost V 2 bases and J 0 bases, with 10 bases left between them. This CDR3 comprises 15 residues. The chain's CDR3 is CASSYQTNMNTEAFF. Written as DNA, the CDR3 is TGTGCCAGCAGTTACCAGACCAATATGAACACTGAAGCTTTCTTT.

The CDR3 region has the DNA TGCGCCAGCAGCCCCGAACTGGTGGGGGGGACCCACTATGGCTACACCTTC. This encodes CASSPELVGGTHYGYTF. V gene TRBV4-1 combines with J gene TRBJ1-2; D is perhaps TRBD1 (5 bases). From germline, CDR1 is MGHRA and CDR2 YSYEKL. The CDR3 totals 17 residues. V lost 4 bases and J 3 bases, leaving 21 bases between the germline ends.

This rearrangement joins TRBV28 to TRBJ2-7; a possible D gene is TRBD1 (6 bases). The V gene lost 7 bases and the J gene lost 5 bases, with 18 bases spanning the gap. The CDR3 runs to 14 residues. The germline V gene has CDR1 MDHEN and CDR2 SYDVKM. In nucleotides, the CDR3 is TGTGCCAGCACCTTGAGACAGGTTCTACACGAGCAGTACTTC. Encoded protein: CASTLRQVLHEQYF.

The rearrangement links TRBV7-2 to TRBJ2-7; D may be TRBD1 or TRBD2 (5 bases each). Germline V gene lookup returns CDR1 SGHTA and CDR2 FQGNSA. CDR3 length equals 12 residues. The germline V and J ends were trimmed by 5 bases and 6 bases, with 11 bases remaining between them. CDR3 coding DNA: TGTGCCAGCAGCGCAGGGACCTTCGAGCAGTACTTC. Protein sequence: CASSAGTFEQYF.

The J gene is TRBJ1-3, the V gene TRBV28; no clear D gene. Looked up from germline, CDR1 is MDHEN and CDR2 is SYDVKM. The germline V and J ends were trimmed by 3 bases and 0 bases, with 12 bases remaining between them. This CDR3 region has 16 residues. The CDR3 protein is CASSFPGALSGNTIYF. CDR3 bases: TGTGCCAGCAGTTTCCCCGGAGCCCTCTCTGGAAACACCATATATTTT.

This chain uses TRBV7-6 with TRBJ2-5; D possibly matches TRBD1 or TRBD2 (6 bases each). Germline V gene lookup returns CDR1 SGHVS and CDR2 FNYEAQ. The V and J ends lost 5 bases and 1 base respectively, with 17 bases between them. This CDR3 is 16 amino acids long. The CDR3 DNA reads TGTGCCAGCAGCCCTAGGGGGGTTTTGGGCCAAGAGACCCAGTACTTC. Protein product: CASSPRGVLGQETQYF. The full variable domain, in which reference TRBV7-6 and TRBJ2-5 provide the parts outside the CDR3, is GAGVSQSPRYKVTKRGQDVALRCDPISGHVSLYWYRQALGQGPEFLTYFNYEAQQDKSGLPNDRFSAERPEGSISTLTIQRTEQRDSAMYRCASSPRGVLGQETQYFGPGTRLLVL.

As to this clone: Possible read error: a much larger clone is one base away. The rearrangement uses TRBV29-1 and TRBJ1-2, with D possibly TRBD1 on 5 matching bases. The CDR3 length is 12 residues. Germline CDR1 reads SQVTM; CDR2 reads ANQGSEA. The CDR3 here is CSVGTSNYGYIF. The CDR3 nucleotides are TGCAGCGTTGGGACATCTAACTATGGCTACATCTTC.

The chain employs TRBV30 and TRBJ1-4; D gene ambiguous. The CDR3 has 16 residues. Trimming removed 0 bases at V and 6 bases at J, with 17 bases between. Germline V gene sequence: CDR1 GTSNPN, CDR2 SVGIG (reference sequence). The CDR3 sequence: CAWSVLVVQKDEKLFF. For the CDR3, the DNA is TGTGCCTGGAGTGTACTCGTGGTTCAGAAAGATGAAAAACTGTTTTTT. Drawing the rest from reference TRBV30 and TRBJ1-4, the complete variable domain is SQTIHQWPATLVQPVGSPLSLECTVEGTSNPNLYWYRQAAGRGLQLLFYSVGIGQISSEVPQNLSASRPQDRQFILSSKKLLLSDSGFYLCAWSVLVVQKDEKLFFGSGTQLSVL.

This clone was counted between two and nine times. The same CDR3 also results from other DNA sequences found in this sample. The rearrangement joins TRBV20-1 to TRBJ1-4; no firm D call. The ends were cut back, 2 bases at V and 8 bases at J, with 3 bases in the middle. CDR3 length: 10 residues. Germline CDR1 reads DFQATT; CDR2 reads SNEGSKA (reference sequence). The CDR3 reads CSARREKLFF. CDR3 nucleotide sequence: TGCAGTGCTAGAAGGGAAAAACTGTTTTTT.

On this clone: The same CDR3 can be traced to other DNA sequences in this sample. This chain connects TRBV27 to TRBJ1-1; D not resolved. Trimming left V 3 bases short and J 1 base short, with 6 bases between. Germline V gene sequence: CDR1 MNHEY, CDR2 SMNVEV (reference sequence). The CDR3 covers 13 residues. CDR3 protein: CASSFDGNTEAFF. The CDR3 DNA reads TGTGCCAGCAGTTTTGACGGGAACACTGAAGCTTTCTTT.